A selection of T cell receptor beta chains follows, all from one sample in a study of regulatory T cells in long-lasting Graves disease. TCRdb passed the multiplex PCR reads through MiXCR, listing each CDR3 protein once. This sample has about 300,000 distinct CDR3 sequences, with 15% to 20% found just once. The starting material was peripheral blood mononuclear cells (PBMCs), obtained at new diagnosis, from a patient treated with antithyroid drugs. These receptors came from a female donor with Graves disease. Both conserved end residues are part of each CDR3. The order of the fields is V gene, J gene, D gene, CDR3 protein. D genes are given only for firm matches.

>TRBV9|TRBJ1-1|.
CASSVGRTAMNTEAFF
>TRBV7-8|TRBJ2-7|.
CASSLVQGEEDYEQYF
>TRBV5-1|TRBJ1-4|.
CASSPGDRANEKLFF
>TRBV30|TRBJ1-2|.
CAWRGDGTGGYTF
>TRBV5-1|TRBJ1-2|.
CASSLGLSYGYTF
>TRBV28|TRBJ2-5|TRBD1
CASNAGQGYTQYF
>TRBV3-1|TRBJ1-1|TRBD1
CASSTGDKAFF
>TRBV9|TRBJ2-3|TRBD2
CASSVGLAVGVRADTQYF
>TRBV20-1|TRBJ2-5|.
CSGGNYQETQYF
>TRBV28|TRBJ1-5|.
CATTPIPNNQPQHF
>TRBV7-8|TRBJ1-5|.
CASSLYADWAADSNQPQHF
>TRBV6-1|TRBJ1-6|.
CASSLSNSPLHF
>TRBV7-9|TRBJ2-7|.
CASSLEAYEQYF
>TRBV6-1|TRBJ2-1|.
CASSDAPGRWSYNEQFF
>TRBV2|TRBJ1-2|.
CATLSQGEGGYTF
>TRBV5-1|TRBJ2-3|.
CASSLMDSSTDTQYF
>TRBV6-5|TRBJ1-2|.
CASSYSSGLNYGYTF
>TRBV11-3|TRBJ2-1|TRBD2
CASSLGLAANEQFF
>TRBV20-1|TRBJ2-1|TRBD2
CSGGSGRDNEQFF
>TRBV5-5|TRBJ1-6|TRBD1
CASSYTGGTSPLHF
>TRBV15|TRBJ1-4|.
CATSRDRLWNEKLFF
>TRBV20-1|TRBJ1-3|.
CSARDGTVSGNTIYF
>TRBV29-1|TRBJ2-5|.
CSVEDPSSRPATETQYF
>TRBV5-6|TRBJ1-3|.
CASSFSLGPNGNTIYF
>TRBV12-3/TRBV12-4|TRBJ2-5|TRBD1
CASSFPTGGGETQYF
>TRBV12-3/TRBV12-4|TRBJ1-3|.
CASSWSDPVSSGNTIYF
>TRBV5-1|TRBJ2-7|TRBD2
CASSPGGSTYEQYF
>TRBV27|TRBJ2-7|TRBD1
CASSSTTGSSEQYF
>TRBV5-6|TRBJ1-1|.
CASSFWPTFLMNTEAFF